The rows below give T cell receptor beta chains drawn from one sample of a study of T cell changes during pregnancy in multiple sclerosis. TCRdb's copy holds only in-frame clones and misses some; the assay was immunoSEQ multiplex PCR. Altogether fewer than 150,000 clones are present, about 96% being singletons, with the ten largest covering about 0.45%. The starting material was peripheral blood, obtained after pregnancy. All receptors come from a female donor with multiple sclerosis, enrolled in a pregnancy study. CDR3s include the opening cysteine and the closing phenylalanine or tryptophan. Each record gives: CDR3 DNA, CDR3 protein, D gene, J gene, V gene, clone size. The D gene is left open where the match is weak. The size field is filled for only some rows; it gives once, few, many or a size class.

CDR3nt: TGTGCCAGCAGCGGGGACAGGGGACCGAATGAAAAACTGTTTTTT; CDR3aa: CASSGDRGPNEKLFF; d_gene: TRBD1; j_gene: TRBJ1-4; v_gene: TRBV5-6; abundance: once
CDR3nt: TGTGCCAGCAGGAGGGGGATTCCCGATGGTGAAAAACTGTTTTTT; CDR3aa: CASRRGIPDGEKLFF; d_gene: -; j_gene: TRBJ1-4; v_gene: TRBV6-1; abundance: -
CDR3nt: TGTGCCGGTGCTAAAGGGGTCGGAGAGACCCAGTACTTC; CDR3aa: CAGAKGVGETQYF; d_gene: -; j_gene: TRBJ2-5; v_gene: TRBV2; abundance: -
CDR3nt: TGCGCCAGCAGCTTGCTTCCGGTTGCCCTCTATGGCTACACCTTC; CDR3aa: CASSLLPVALYGYTF; d_gene: -; j_gene: TRBJ1-2; v_gene: TRBV5-1; abundance: -
CDR3nt: TGTGCCACCAGCACACGGACAGGGCAAGAGACCCAGTACTTC; CDR3aa: CATSTRTGQETQYF; d_gene: TRBD1; j_gene: TRBJ2-5; v_gene: TRBV15; abundance: -
CDR3nt: TGTGCCAGCAGCAGTCAGGGTCCCTACGAGCAGTACTTC; CDR3aa: CASSSQGPYEQYF; d_gene: -; j_gene: TRBJ2-7; v_gene: TRBV7-8; abundance: -
CDR3nt: TGTGCCAGCAGTTTATCACAGGGATATGAGCAGTTCTTC; CDR3aa: CASSLSQGYEQFF; d_gene: -; j_gene: TRBJ2-1; v_gene: TRBV27; abundance: -
CDR3nt: TGTGCCACCTTCTGGGGGCTCTATGGCTACACCTTC; CDR3aa: CATFWGLYGYTF; d_gene: -; j_gene: TRBJ1-2; v_gene: TRBV27; abundance: -
CDR3nt: TGTGCCAGTAGTATGAACCCGGTTTCCTACAATGAGCAGTTCTTC; CDR3aa: CASSMNPVSYNEQFF; d_gene: -; j_gene: TRBJ2-1; v_gene: TRBV19; abundance: -
CDR3nt: TGTGCCAGCAGTCCCCGCGTAAATATGTACGAGCAGTACTTC; CDR3aa: CASSPRVNMYEQYF; d_gene: -; j_gene: TRBJ2-7; v_gene: TRBV6-1; abundance: -
CDR3nt: TGTGCCAGTTTTCCTGACAGCACCATGAACACTGAAGCTTTCTTT; CDR3aa: CASFPDSTMNTEAFF; d_gene: -; j_gene: TRBJ1-1; v_gene: TRBV19; abundance: -
CDR3nt: TGTGCCAGCAGTCTACAGCAGTACTCTGGAAACACCATATATTTT; CDR3aa: CASSLQQYSGNTIYF; d_gene: -; j_gene: TRBJ1-3; v_gene: TRBV28; abundance: -
CDR3nt: TGTGCCAGTAGTATAAGAACTAGCGGGACGAATGAGCAGTTCTTC; CDR3aa: CASSIRTSGTNEQFF; d_gene: TRBD2; j_gene: TRBJ2-1; v_gene: TRBV19; abundance: -
CDR3nt: TGTGCCAGCAGACCCAGGGACAGGGAGGGCCAGCCCCAGCATTTT; CDR3aa: CASRPRDREGQPQHF; d_gene: TRBD1; j_gene: TRBJ1-5; v_gene: TRBV27; abundance: -
CDR3nt: TGTGCCAGCAGCTTAGCGACAGGGCAAGAGACCCAGTACTTC; CDR3aa: CASSLATGQETQYF; d_gene: TRBD1; j_gene: TRBJ2-5; v_gene: TRBV7-9; abundance: -
CDR3nt: TGTGCCAGCAGTCGCAAGGGGATCGAGCAGTACTTC; CDR3aa: CASSRKGIEQYF; d_gene: -; j_gene: TRBJ2-7; v_gene: TRBV6-6; abundance: -
CDR3nt: TGCGCCAGCAGCTTGGGTAGCGGGAGTACTCGGGATACGCAGTATTTT; CDR3aa: CASSLGSGSTRDTQYF; d_gene: TRBD2; j_gene: TRBJ2-3; v_gene: TRBV5-1; abundance: -
CDR3nt: TGCGCCAGCAGCTTGGCGCAGGGGAACACCGGGGAGCTGTTTTTT; CDR3aa: CASSLAQGNTGELFF; d_gene: -; j_gene: TRBJ2-2; v_gene: TRBV5-1; abundance: -
CDR3nt: TGTGCCAGCAGCCAAGGGGCTAGCGGGAATTGGGATGAGCAGTTCTTC; CDR3aa: CASSQGASGNWDEQFF; d_gene: TRBD2; j_gene: TRBJ2-1; v_gene: TRBV4-2; abundance: -
CDR3nt: TGTGCCAGCAGCTTGGACAGGGGGACCGGGGAGCTGTTTTTT; CDR3aa: CASSLDRGTGELFF; d_gene: TRBD1; j_gene: TRBJ2-2; v_gene: TRBV7-2; abundance: -
CDR3nt: TGTGCCAGCAGCCAAGGCAGGCTGAGCACTGAAGCTTTCTTT; CDR3aa: CASSQGRLSTEAFF; d_gene: -; j_gene: TRBJ1-1; v_gene: TRBV4-2; abundance: few
CDR3nt: TGTGCCAGCCGAACGGGGATTGAAGCTTTCTTT; CDR3aa: CASRTGIEAFF; d_gene: -; j_gene: TRBJ1-1; v_gene: TRBV28; abundance: -
CDR3nt: TGTGCCAGCACCGTGGGACTAGCGGGGCCCTCGGAGCAGTTCTTC; CDR3aa: CASTVGLAGPSEQFF; d_gene: TRBD2; j_gene: TRBJ2-1; v_gene: TRBV7-2; abundance: -
CDR3nt: TGTGCCAGCAGCCCTCGGGGATTCGATGAGCAGTTCTTC; CDR3aa: CASSPRGFDEQFF; d_gene: -; j_gene: TRBJ2-1; v_gene: TRBV5-4; abundance: -
CDR3nt: TGTGCCAGTAGCATAGTCGGGACAGGGGGACGTGGGGACGAGCAGTACTTC; CDR3aa: CASSIVGTGGRGDEQYF; d_gene: TRBD1; j_gene: TRBJ2-7; v_gene: TRBV19; abundance: once
CDR3nt: TGTGCCAGCAGCGCTAGGGACAGCATCATGAACACTGAAGCTTTCTTT; CDR3aa: CASSARDSIMNTEAFF; d_gene: TRBD1; j_gene: TRBJ1-1; v_gene: TRBV9; abundance: -
CDR3nt: TGTGCCAGTCACAGGGGGGGTGAAAACATTCAGTACTTC; CDR3aa: CASHRGGENIQYF; d_gene: -; j_gene: TRBJ2-4; v_gene: TRBV19; abundance: -
CDR3nt: TGTGCCATACAGGGTCTGGCCGGGGAGCTGTTTTTT; CDR3aa: CAIQGLAGELFF; d_gene: -; j_gene: TRBJ2-2; v_gene: TRBV2; abundance: -
CDR3nt: TGTGCCAGCAGCGAGAGTTTAGCGGACTCCTACGAGCAGTACTTC; CDR3aa: CASSESLADSYEQYF; d_gene: -; j_gene: TRBJ2-7; v_gene: TRBV9; abundance: -
CDR3nt: TGTGCCAGTAGTATGATCGGGACAGGGCAATATGGCTACACCTTC; CDR3aa: CASSMIGTGQYGYTF; d_gene: TRBD1; j_gene: TRBJ1-2; v_gene: TRBV19; abundance: -
CDR3nt: TGTGCCAGCAGCAGAGGGACTAGCGGGAGTGATCGGGAGACCCAGTACTTC; CDR3aa: CASSRGTSGSDRETQYF; d_gene: -; j_gene: TRBJ2-5; v_gene: TRBV21-1; abundance: -
CDR3nt: TGCGCCAGCAGCTCACAGGGGGAGGAGACCCAGTACTTC; CDR3aa: CASSSQGEETQYF; d_gene: TRBD1; j_gene: TRBJ2-5; v_gene: TRBV5-1; abundance: -
CDR3nt: TGTGCCATCAGCGGAGGACTAGCGGGGGTCAATGAGCAGTTCTTC; CDR3aa: CAISGGLAGVNEQFF; d_gene: TRBD2; j_gene: TRBJ2-1; v_gene: TRBV10-3; abundance: -
CDR3nt: TGTGCCAGCAGTACCCGCGGACAGCTGAACACTGAAGCTTTCTTT; CDR3aa: CASSTRGQLNTEAFF; d_gene: -; j_gene: TRBJ1-1; v_gene: TRBV28; abundance: -
CDR3nt: TGTGCCAGCAGCCAAGACCCAGCGGGGGGAGGGCAAGAGACCCAGTACTTC; CDR3aa: CASSQDPAGGGQETQYF; d_gene: TRBD2; j_gene: TRBJ2-5; v_gene: TRBV4-2; abundance: -
CDR3nt: TGCAGCGTTGTAATAGGACAGATAGACTACGAGCAGTACTTC; CDR3aa: CSVVIGQIDYEQYF; d_gene: -; j_gene: TRBJ2-7; v_gene: TRBV29-1; abundance: -
CDR3nt: TGTGCCAGCAGCTTACCTCCCGGGGGGACGCCTCGGTTCTTC; CDR3aa: CASSLPPGGTPRFF; d_gene: TRBD2; j_gene: TRBJ2-1; v_gene: TRBV7-2; abundance: once
CDR3nt: TGTGCCAGTGGACTAGCGGGAAACTACAATGAGCAGTTCTTC; CDR3aa: CASGLAGNYNEQFF; d_gene: TRBD2; j_gene: TRBJ2-1; v_gene: TRBV27; abundance: -
CDR3nt: TGTGCCAGCAGTTACTCTCCGACAGGGCACAATGAGCAGTTCTTC; CDR3aa: CASSYSPTGHNEQFF; d_gene: TRBD1; j_gene: TRBJ2-1; v_gene: TRBV6-5; abundance: -
CDR3nt: TGTGCCAGCAGCTCGGTTAATGAAAAACTGTTTTTT; CDR3aa: CASSSVNEKLFF; d_gene: -; j_gene: TRBJ1-4; v_gene: TRBV27; abundance: -
CDR3nt: TGCGCCAGCAGCCAAGGTCCGTTCCGAGGGGAGACCCAGTACTTC; CDR3aa: CASSQGPFRGETQYF; d_gene: -; j_gene: TRBJ2-5; v_gene: TRBV4-3; abundance: once
CDR3nt: TGTGCCTGGAGTCCGGGGGGGCTACTCCCCGAAAAACTGTTTTTT; CDR3aa: CAWSPGGLLPEKLFF; d_gene: -; j_gene: TRBJ1-4; v_gene: TRBV30; abundance: -
CDR3nt: TGTGCCAGCACTTACAGGGGGACCACTGAAGCTTTCTTT; CDR3aa: CASTYRGTTEAFF; d_gene: TRBD1; j_gene: TRBJ1-1; v_gene: TRBV28; abundance: -
CDR3nt: TGTGCCAGCAGCTTAAAAGGGGACACCGGGGAGCTGTTTTTT; CDR3aa: CASSLKGDTGELFF; d_gene: -; j_gene: TRBJ2-2; v_gene: TRBV7-3; abundance: -
CDR3nt: TGTGCCAGCAGTCGGGGACTAGCGGGAGGGCCGAATAATGAGCAGTTCTTC; CDR3aa: CASSRGLAGGPNNEQFF; d_gene: TRBD2; j_gene: TRBJ2-1; v_gene: TRBV27; abundance: -
CDR3nt: TGTGCCAGCAGCTTGGGACGAGCCCTAGGCCATGAGCAGTTCTTC; CDR3aa: CASSLGRALGHEQFF; d_gene: -; j_gene: TRBJ2-1; v_gene: TRBV5-4; abundance: -
CDR3nt: TGTGCCAGCTCATTTTCAAGGGGACAGGGGATTGGGGAGCAGTACTTC; CDR3aa: CASSFSRGQGIGEQYF; d_gene: TRBD1; j_gene: TRBJ2-7; v_gene: TRBV18; abundance: -
CDR3nt: TGTGCCAGCGGCGACAGGGTAGCCAAAAACATTCAGTACTTC; CDR3aa: CASGDRVAKNIQYF; d_gene: TRBD1; j_gene: TRBJ2-4; v_gene: TRBV28; abundance: -
CDR3nt: TGTGCCAGCAGTGGTTATCCGGGACAGCAATACGAGCAGTACTTC; CDR3aa: CASSGYPGQQYEQYF; d_gene: TRBD1; j_gene: TRBJ2-7; v_gene: TRBV28; abundance: -
CDR3nt: TGTGCCAGCAGCGGGGTGAGAGGGGGTGAGCAGTTCTTC; CDR3aa: CASSGVRGGEQFF; d_gene: -; j_gene: TRBJ2-1; v_gene: TRBV11-2; abundance: -
CDR3nt: TGCGCCAGCAGCGAGGGACTAGCGGGAGCCATCAATGAGCAGTTCTTC; CDR3aa: CASSEGLAGAINEQFF; d_gene: TRBD2; j_gene: TRBJ2-1; v_gene: TRBV5-1; abundance: -
CDR3nt: TGCGCCAGCAGCTCCCAACATACCGCTAACTATGGCTACACCTTC; CDR3aa: CASSSQHTANYGYTF; d_gene: -; j_gene: TRBJ1-2; v_gene: TRBV4-1; abundance: -